This T cell receptor (beta chain) is from a study of blood T cell repertoires in COVID-19 (dated by TCRdb to 2020 to 2022). Some background on the complete study: The collaborator samples originated in the United States, Italy and Spain and spanned the acute and convalescent phases of COVID-19. The material from the prospective study consisted of cDNA or gDNA derived from T cells, B-cell-depleted T cells, or PBMCs. Subjects who had been exposed to COVID-19, were actively infected with it, or had recovered from it provided the deeply sampled blood TCRbeta repertoires that made up the dataset. The repertoires were released in a freely available public database meant as a resource for research on the immune response to SARS-CoV-2. Samples were obtained from the ongoing ImmuneRACE study (first 160 participants) and from some 1,300 subjects provided by 6 global collaborators. A de-identified subject ID, COVID-19 status, age in years and sex were almost always included in the sample metadata. Where available, HLA class I and class II types were taken from metadata supplied by the sample provider and were not determined by assay-based typing. Study-wide conclusions, independent of this receptor: The quantity of clinical and demographic metadata differed by source and by participant and was supplied without curation.

Counted from cysteine to phenylalanine, this CDR3 has 16 amino acids. Only the CDR3 region is kept as DNA, spanning 48 bases read in frame from base 1. Based on the germline V gene, the CDR1 and CDR2 sequences are SNHLY and FYNNEI. Trimming takes 8 bases off V and 5 bases off J; junction bases not matched to a gene: 16. TCRbeta CDR3 regions were amplified from genomic DNA by means of the immunoSEQ Assay, a bias-controlled multiplex PCR. The study's own analysis went as follows. Nucleated cell counts per sample were estimated from amplification of reference gene primers within the assay. To quantify the absolute abundance of each unique TCRbeta CDR3 rearrangement, sequence reads were collapsed and filtered. Productive Simpson clonality was computed per sample as the square root of Simpson's diversity index over productive rearrangements. Entries here come from immuneACCESS through TCRdb and include only in-frame sequences with V and J called. Some clones fail to appear in such tables; in the studies checked, an unresolved V gene covers under half of the shortfall, and the cause of the remainder is unknown. V and J calls and clone size follow that table, whereas D and trimming were derived from the DNA. Present in this sample are about 110,000 clones, 70% to 90% of which were seen just once. Almost 8.5% of the sample is taken by the ten largest.

Turning to this clone: It lacks a known antigen. No base qualities exist here, and no much larger clone lies one base off it.

Samples from volunteer blood donors who had recovered from COVID-19 were contributed by a second Seattle source. Each collaborating institution followed its own protocols to collect whole blood in K2EDTA tubes. For TCRbeta analysis, collaborators shipped samples as frozen whole blood, isolated PBMCs, or DNA extracted from either of those sample types. Specimen: peripheral blood. The source is a woman between 70 and 85 years old who had recovered from COVID-19. This sequence uses TRBV2 and TRBJ2-5, with TRBD2 identical over 8 junction bases. The DNA sequence follows: TGTGCCAGCCGACAAACGAAGCGGGGGCGGGGGGAGACCCAGTACTTC. Translated, it reads CASRQTKRGRGETQYF.